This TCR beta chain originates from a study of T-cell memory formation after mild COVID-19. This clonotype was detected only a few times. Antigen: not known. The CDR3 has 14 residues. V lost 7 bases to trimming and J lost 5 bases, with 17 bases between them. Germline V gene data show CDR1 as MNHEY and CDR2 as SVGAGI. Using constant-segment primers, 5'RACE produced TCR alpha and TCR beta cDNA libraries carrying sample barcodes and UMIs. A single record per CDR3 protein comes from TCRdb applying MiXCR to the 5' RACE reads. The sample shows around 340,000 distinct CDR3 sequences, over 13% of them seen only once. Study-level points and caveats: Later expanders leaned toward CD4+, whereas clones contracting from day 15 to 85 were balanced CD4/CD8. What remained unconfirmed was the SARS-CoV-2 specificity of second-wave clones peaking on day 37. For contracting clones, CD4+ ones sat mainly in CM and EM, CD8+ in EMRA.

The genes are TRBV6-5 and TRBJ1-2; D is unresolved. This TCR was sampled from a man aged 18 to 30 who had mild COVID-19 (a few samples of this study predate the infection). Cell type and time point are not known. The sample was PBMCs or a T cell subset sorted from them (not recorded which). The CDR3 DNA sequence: TGTGCCAGCATTAAGCCGGGATCAAGTTATGGCTACACCTTC. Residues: CASIKPGSSYGYTF.